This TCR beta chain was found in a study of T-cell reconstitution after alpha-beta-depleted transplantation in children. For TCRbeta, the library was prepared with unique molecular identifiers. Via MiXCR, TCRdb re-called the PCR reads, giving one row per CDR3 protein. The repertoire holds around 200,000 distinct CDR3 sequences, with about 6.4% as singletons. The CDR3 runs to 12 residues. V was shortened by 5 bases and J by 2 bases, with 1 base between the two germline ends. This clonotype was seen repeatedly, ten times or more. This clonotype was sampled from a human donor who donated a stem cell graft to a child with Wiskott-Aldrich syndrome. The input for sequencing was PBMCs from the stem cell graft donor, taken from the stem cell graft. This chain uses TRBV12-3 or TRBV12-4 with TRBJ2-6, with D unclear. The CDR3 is CASSPGANVLTF. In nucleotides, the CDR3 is TGTGCCAGCAGTCCTGGGGCCAACGTCCTGACTTTC.